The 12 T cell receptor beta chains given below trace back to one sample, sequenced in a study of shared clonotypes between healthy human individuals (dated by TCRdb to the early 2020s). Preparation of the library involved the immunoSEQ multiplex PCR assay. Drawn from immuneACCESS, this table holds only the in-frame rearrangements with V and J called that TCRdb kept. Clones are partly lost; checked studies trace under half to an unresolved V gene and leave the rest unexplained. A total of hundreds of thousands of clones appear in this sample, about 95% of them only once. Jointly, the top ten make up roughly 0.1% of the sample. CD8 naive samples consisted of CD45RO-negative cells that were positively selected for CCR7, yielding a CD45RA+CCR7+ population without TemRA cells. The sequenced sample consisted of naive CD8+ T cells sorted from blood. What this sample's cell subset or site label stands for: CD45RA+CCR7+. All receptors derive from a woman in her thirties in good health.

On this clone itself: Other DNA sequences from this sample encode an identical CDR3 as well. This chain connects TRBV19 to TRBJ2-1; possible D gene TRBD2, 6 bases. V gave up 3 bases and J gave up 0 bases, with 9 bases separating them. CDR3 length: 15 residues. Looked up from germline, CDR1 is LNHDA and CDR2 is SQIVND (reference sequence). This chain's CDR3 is CASSISGSSYNEQFF. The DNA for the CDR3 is TGTGCCAGTAGTATCTCCGGGAGCTCCTACAATGAGCAGTTCTTC.

CDR3 sequence reads: CASSLLGTGNTEAFF. CDR3 sequence (DNA): TGTGCCAGCAGCTTACTTGGGACGGGGAACACTGAAGCTTTCTTT. The rearrangement joins TRBV7-2 to TRBJ1-1; tentative D call: TRBD1 (5 bases). Trimming took 2 bases from V and 1 from J, leaving 11 bases between them. The CDR3 consists of 15 residues. Germline lookup yields CDR1 SGHTA and CDR2 FQGNSA.

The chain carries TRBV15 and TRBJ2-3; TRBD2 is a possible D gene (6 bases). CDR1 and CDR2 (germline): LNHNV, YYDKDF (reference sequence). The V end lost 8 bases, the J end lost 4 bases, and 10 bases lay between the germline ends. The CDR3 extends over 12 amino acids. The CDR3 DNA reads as TGTGCCACCGCAGCGGGCGCAGATACGCAGTATTTT. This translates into CATAAGADTQYF. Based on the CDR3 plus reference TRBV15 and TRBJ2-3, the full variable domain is DAMVIQNPRYQVTQFGKPVTLSCSQTLNHNVMYWYQQKSSQAPKLLFHYYDKDFNNEADTPDNFQSRRPNTSFCFLDIRSPGLGDTAMYLCATAAGADTQYFGPGTRLTVL.

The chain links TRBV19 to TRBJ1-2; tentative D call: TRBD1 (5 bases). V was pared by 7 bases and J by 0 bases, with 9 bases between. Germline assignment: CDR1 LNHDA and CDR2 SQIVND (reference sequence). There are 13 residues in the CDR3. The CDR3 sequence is CASTDSTNYGYTF. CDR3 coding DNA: TGTGCCAGTACCGACAGTACTAACTATGGCTACACCTTC.

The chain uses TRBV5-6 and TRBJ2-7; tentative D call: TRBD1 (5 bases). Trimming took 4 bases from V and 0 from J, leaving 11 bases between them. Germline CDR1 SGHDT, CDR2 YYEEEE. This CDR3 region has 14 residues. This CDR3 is CASSPEDNSYEQYF. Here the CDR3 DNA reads TGTGCCAGCAGCCCTGAGGACAACTCCTACGAGCAGTACTTC.

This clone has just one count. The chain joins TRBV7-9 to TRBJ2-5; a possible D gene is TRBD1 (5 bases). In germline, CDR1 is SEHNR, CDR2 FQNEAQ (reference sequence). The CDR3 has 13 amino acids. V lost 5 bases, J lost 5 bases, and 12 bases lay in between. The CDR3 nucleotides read TGTGCCAGCAGCCCCCCAGGGTGGGAGACCCAGTACTTC. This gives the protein CASSPPGWETQYF.

CDR3 amino acids: CASRVAYTSHGKYGYTF. The DNA for the CDR3 is TGTGCCAGCAGGGTCGCGTATACCTCTCACGGGAAATATGGCTACACCTTC. This chain uses TRBV28 with TRBJ1-2; no reliable D call. The V end lost 6 bases, the J end lost 5 bases, and 25 bases lay between the germline ends. The CDR3 consists of 17 residues. Per the germline V gene, CDR1 is MDHEN and CDR2 is SYDVKM.

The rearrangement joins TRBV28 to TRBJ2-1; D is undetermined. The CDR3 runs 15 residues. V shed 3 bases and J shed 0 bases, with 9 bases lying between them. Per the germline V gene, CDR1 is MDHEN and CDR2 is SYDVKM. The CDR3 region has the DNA TGTGCCAGCAGTTTGATTGAAGGCTCCTACAATGAGCAGTTCTTC. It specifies CASSLIEGSYNEQFF.

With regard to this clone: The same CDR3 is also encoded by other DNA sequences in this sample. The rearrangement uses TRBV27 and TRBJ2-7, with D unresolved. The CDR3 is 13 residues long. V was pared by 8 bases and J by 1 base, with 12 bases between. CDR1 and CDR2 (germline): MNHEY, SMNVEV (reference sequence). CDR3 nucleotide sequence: TGTGCCAGCTCTTTAGGCAGGTCCTACGAGCAGTACTTC. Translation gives CASSLGRSYEQYF.

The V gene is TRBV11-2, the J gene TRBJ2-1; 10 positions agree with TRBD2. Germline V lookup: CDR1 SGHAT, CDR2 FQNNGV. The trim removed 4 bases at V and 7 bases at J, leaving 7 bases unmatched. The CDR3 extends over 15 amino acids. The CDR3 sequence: CASSYGLAGGNEQFF. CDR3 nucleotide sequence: TGTGCCAGCAGCTACGGATTAGCGGGAGGTAATGAGCAGTTCTTC.

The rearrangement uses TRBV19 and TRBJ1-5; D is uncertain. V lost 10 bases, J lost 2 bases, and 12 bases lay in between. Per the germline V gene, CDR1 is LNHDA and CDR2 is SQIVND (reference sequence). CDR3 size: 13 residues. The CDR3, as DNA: TGTGCCACTGGGCTGACGGGCAATCAGCCCCAGCATTTT. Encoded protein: CATGLTGNQPQHF.

In DNA form, the CDR3 reads TGTGCCAGCAGCCCCAGACTTGGAGGGACGCCGACTAACTATGGCTACACCTTC. It encodes CASSPRLGGTPTNYGYTF. The V gene is TRBV7-9, the J gene TRBJ1-2; D is perhaps TRBD1 (5 bases). The CDR3 sequence is 18 residues long. V lost 5 bases and J 0 bases, leaving 22 bases between the germline ends. CDR1 and CDR2 from the germline V gene are SEHNR and FQNEAQ (reference sequence).